The T cell receptor beta chain described here comes from a study of read filtering for tumor transcriptome and immune sequencing. From 300 to 450 ng of RNA, a library with molecular barcoded alpha/delta and beta/gamma adaptors was made. MiXCR, applied by TCRdb to the reads, yields one record per CDR3 protein. The sample has 30,000 to 40,000 distinct CDR3 sequences, 12% to 15% seen once. This clonotype was observed at least ten times. The CDR3 consists of 15 residues. Per the germline V gene, CDR1 is MNHNS and CDR2 is SASEGT. Trimming left V 8 bases short and J 2 bases short, with 17 bases between. The clonotype was recovered from a donor over 35 with multiple myeloma. The genes are TRBV6-1 and TRBJ2-3; weak D call: TRBD1 (6 bases). Material for sequencing was a population of CD138-negative cells sorted from bone marrow. The CDR3 region is CASSKAGALTDTQYF. CDR3 DNA sequence: TGTGCCAGCTCGAAGGCAGGGGCCCTCACAGATACGCAGTATTTT.